These 31 T cell receptor beta chains share one sample of origin, sequenced in a study of T cells in Graves' hyperthyroidism and ophthalmopathy (dated by TCRdb to the late 2010s). Libraries were constructed by multiplex PCR. TCRdb names Illumina HiSeq 2000 as the instrument used. The TCR beta CDR3 regions were amplified from the RNA transcripts. The first round of RT-PCR for the TCR CDR3 was performed with the HTBI primer set and the Qiagen OneStep RT-PCR kit. Through fastp at Q25 and MiXCR, TCRdb rebuilt clones from the public reads, retaining in-frame beta chains. A single entry per CDR3 protein holds the most common genes and DNA from its merged rows. This sample has 300,000 to 450,000 distinct CDR3 sequences in its table, and roughly 13% of those were observed once. The ten largest make up 20% of the sample. The specimen sequenced was blood. These receptors all stem from a man under 40 with Graves' hyperthyroidism that later progressed to Graves' ophthalmopathy.

This clonotype was found a few times. V gene TRBV20-1 combines with J gene TRBJ1-5, with TRBD1 identical over 7 bases. Germline V gene sequence: CDR1 DFQATT, CDR2 SNEGSKA (reference sequence). This CDR3 comprises 15 residues. CDR3 in DNA: TGCAGCGTAAGGAACCGGGACAGTACCAATCAGCCCCAGCATTTT. Encoded protein: CSVRNRDSTNQPQHF.

This sequence joins TRBV20-1 and TRBJ1-5; unclear D gene. The V end was cut by 2 bases, the J end by 3 bases, with 11 bases between. Germline values: CDR1 DFQATT, CDR2 SNEGSKA (reference sequence). CDR3 length: 14 residues. The CDR3 is CSARPGHYNQPQHF. CDR3 DNA sequence: TGCAGTGCTAGACCGGGCCACTACAATCAGCCCCAGCATTTT.

A word on this clonotype: Since a much larger clone is just one base distant, this may be a read error. This CDR3 fails to terminate in the conserved phenylalanine or tryptophan, so it likely reflects a read error. CDR3 sequence (DNA): TGCGCCAGCAGCACGAACAGGGGGACTAATGAAAAACTGTTTCTT. It is translated as CASSTNRGTNEKLFL. This chain joins TRBV5-1 and TRBJ1-4, with TRBD1 identical over 8 bases. Germline lookup yields CDR1 SGHRS and CDR2 YFSETQ. This CDR3 contains 15 residues. V dropped 4 bases and J dropped 2; count of bases not matched to a gene: 4.

This clonotype was seen only a few times. The chain joins TRBV4-1 to TRBJ2-3, with 10 nucleotides matching TRBD2. V shed 8 bases and J 3 bases; nucleotides not matched to a gene: 8. The CDR3 consists of 15 residues. Germline CDR1 reads MGHRA; CDR2 reads YSYEKL. CDR3 region: CASRTSGGGTDTQYF. CDR3 sequence (DNA): TGCGCCAGCCGAACCAGCGGGGGGGGAACAGATACGCAGTATTTT.

This clonotype was seen at least ten times. The chain has TRBV7-9 and TRBJ1-5; no clear D. The V gene's germline CDR1 is SEHNR and CDR2 FQNEAQ (reference sequence). Trimming pared 4 bases from V and 4 bases from J, leaving 8 bases between. This CDR3 has 13 amino acids. As DNA, the CDR3 is TGTGCCAGCAGCTCGGTAGGAAATCAGCCCCAGCATTTT. This translates into CASSSVGNQPQHF.

The sample holds many counts of this clonotype. The rearrangement joins TRBV18 to TRBJ2-3; 10 bases map to TRBD1. Germline CDR1 and CDR2: KGHSH and LQKENI. The CDR3 runs 14 residues. Losses at the gene ends were 3 bases for V and 5 bases for J; bases not matched to a gene: 2. CDR3 sequence: CASSPRDRGDTQYF. Here the CDR3 DNA reads TGTGCCAGCTCACCCCGGGACAGGGGAGATACGCAGTATTTT.

V usage is TRBV12-5 and J usage is TRBJ2-7; either TRBD1 or TRBD2 may supply D (7 bases each). Trimming pared 7 bases from V and 3 bases from J, leaving 28 bases between. The CDR3 sequence is 18 residues long. Germline-derived CDR1 and CDR2 are LGHNT and FRNRAP. CDR3 DNA sequence: TGTGCTAGTGCCTTGGGGGGGACAGCCCTACCTTCCAGCTACGAGCAGTACTTC. Translated, it gives CASALGGTALPSSYEQYF.

Many counts were recorded for this clonotype. This chain uses TRBV5-5 with TRBJ2-5; D may be TRBD1 (6 bases). This CDR3 is 15 amino acids long. Trimming cost V 3 bases and J 1 base, with 13 bases left between them. Germline V gene lookup returns CDR1 SGHKS and CDR2 YYEKEE (reference sequence). CDR3 amino acids: CASSSRGYLQETQYF. The CDR3 DNA follows: TGTGCCAGCAGCTCGAGGGGGTACCTCCAAGAGACCCAGTACTTC.

This clonotype was counted at least ten times. The chain employs TRBV7-2 and TRBJ1-5; no definite D call. In germline, CDR1 is SGHTA, CDR2 FQGNSA. The CDR3 extends over 14 amino acids. Trimming cost V 2 bases and J 2 bases, with 7 bases left between them. The CDR3 region is CASSLNSGNQPQHF. CDR3 DNA: TGTGCCAGCAGCTTAAATTCGGGCAATCAGCCCCAGCATTTT.

This clonotype has ten or more counts. V is TRBV29-1 and J is TRBJ2-5, with 9 bases matching TRBD1. The germline gives CDR1 SQVTM, CDR2 ANQGSEA. The CDR3 is 14 residues long. V gave up 7 bases and J gave up 5 bases; unmatched junction bases: 11. CDR3 sequence: CSAIGWDRVETQYF. CDR3 bases: TGCAGCGCGATAGGCTGGGACAGGGTGGAGACCCAGTACTTC.

This clonotype showed up just a few times. The chain recombines TRBV5-4 with TRBJ2-3; TRBD2 is a possible D gene (5 bases). Germline values: CDR1 SGHNT, CDR2 YYREEE (reference sequence). V lost 4 bases to trimming and J lost 1 base, with 16 bases between them. This CDR3 has 16 amino acids. CDR3 loop: CASSPEWGAGTDTQYF. The CDR3, as DNA: TGTGCCAGCAGCCCCGAGTGGGGAGCGGGCACAGATACGCAGTATTTT.

The CDR3 DNA sequence: TGTGCCAGCAGCTTAGCGGCCGGGACAGCGTACGAGCAGTACTTC. This gives the protein CASSLAAGTAYEQYF. The chain combines TRBV7-9 with TRBJ2-7, with 7 bases that match TRBD1. The CDR3 is 15 residues long. CDR1 and CDR2 from the germline V gene are SEHNR and FQNEAQ (reference sequence). With 0 bases clipped from V and 4 bases from J, the junction kept 6 bases outside the gene matches.

This clonotype has ten or more counts. The chain carries TRBV6-2 or TRBV6-3 and TRBJ1-5; 8 positions match TRBD1. The CDR3 is 14 amino acids. Germline assignment: CDR1 MNHEY and CDR2 SVGEGT. The junction had 2 bases not matched to a gene; V was cut back by 5 bases and J by 2 bases. The CDR3 region is CASSKTGGNQPQHF. CDR3 DNA: TGTGCCAGCAGTAAGACAGGGGGCAATCAGCCCCAGCATTTT.

The chain is built from TRBV7-9 and TRBJ1-4; D is possibly TRBD1 (5 bases). This CDR3 contains 16 residues. Per germline, CDR1 SEHNR and CDR2 FQNEAQ (reference sequence). Deletions cut 4 bases from V and 8 bases from J, with 20 bases between. As DNA, the CDR3 is TGTGCCAGCAGCTCCTCCTGGGGGGGACCATGGGAAAAACTGTTTTTT. Encoded protein: CASSSSWGGPWEKLFF.

The J gene is TRBJ2-2, the V gene TRBV6-4, with a weak D call TRBD1 (5 bases). The V gene's germline CDR1 is MRHNA and CDR2 SNTAGT. The CDR3 covers 15 residues. Trimming pared 0 bases from V and 7 bases from J, leaving 12 bases between. CDR3 residues: CASSDSRQKDGELFF. As DNA, the CDR3 is TGTGCCAGCAGTGACTCGAGACAGAAGGACGGGGAGCTGTTTTTT.

This clonotype was counted between two and nine times. CDR3 residues: CASSSFPSGEVDTQYF. The CDR3, as DNA: TGCGCCAGCAGCTCCTTCCCTAGCGGGGAGGTAGATACGCAGTATTTT. The chain has TRBV5-1 and TRBJ2-3; 9 bases line up with TRBD2. Germline CDR1 and CDR2: SGHRS and YFSETQ. This CDR3 spans 16 amino acids. The V segment lost 3 bases and the J segment 5 bases; nucleotides outside the gene matches: 10.

This clonotype showed up many times. The CDR3: CASSPPRTGRNAAGELFF. As DNA, the CDR3 is TGTGCCAGCAGCCCGCCCCGGACAGGAAGAAACGCGGCCGGGGAGCTGTTTTTT. The chain carries TRBV7-9 and TRBJ2-2; 7 bases are a match to TRBD1. The junction had 18 bases not matched to a gene; V was cut back by 5 bases and J by 6 bases. The CDR3 loop spans 18 amino acids. Germline V gene data show CDR1 as SEHNR and CDR2 as FQNEAQ (reference sequence).

The chain employs TRBV6-5 and TRBJ1-4; a weak D match, TRBD1 (5 bases). Trimming took off 4 bases at V and 15 bases at J, with 15 bases between the two ends. CDR3 length equals 12 residues. Germline V gene lookup returns CDR1 MNHEY and CDR2 SVGAGI. Written as DNA, the CDR3 is TGTGCCAGCAGTTCGGGACGACGAGGGTTGTTTTTT. This sequence encodes CASSSGRRGLFF.

This clonotype came up many times. The chain recombines TRBV12-3 or TRBV12-4 with TRBJ1-6; tentative D call: TRBD1 (5 bases). V lost 5 bases to trimming and J lost 3 bases, with 17 bases between them. This CDR3 has 17 amino acids. The CDR3 region has the DNA TGTGCCAGCAGTCTAAAAGTAGGGACTCACTATAATTCACCCCTCCACTTT. As protein: CASSLKVGTHYNSPLHF.

The CDR3 sequence is CASSQMAGNSNQPQHF. The CDR3 nucleotides read TGCGCCAGCAGCCAGATGGCGGGGAATAGCAATCAGCCCCAGCATTTT. The chain links TRBV4-1 to TRBJ1-5; D call uncertain. The CDR3 length is 16 residues. Germline V CDR1 and CDR2: MGHRA, YSYEKL. V gave up 3 bases and J gave up 0 bases, with 12 bases separating them.

This clonotype occurred many times. V is TRBV18 and J is TRBJ1-1; D may be TRBD1 (5 bases). In germline, CDR1 is KGHSH, CDR2 LQKENI. Trimming shortened V by 2 bases and J by 3 bases, and 16 bases separated the two germline ends. This CDR3 spans 16 amino acids. The CDR3 region is CASSPGTVGMHTEAFF. In DNA form, the CDR3 reads TGTGCCAGCTCACCAGGGACCGTCGGCATGCACACTGAAGCTTTCTTT.

This clonotype came up many times. The gene calls are TRBV2 and TRBJ1-1; D is uncertain. The CDR3 contains 13 residues. The germline gives CDR1 SNHLY, CDR2 FYNNEI. Trimming removed 3 bases from V and 5 bases from J, with 10 bases in between. The CDR3 protein is CASSEEWKTEAFF. In nucleotides, the CDR3 is TGTGCCAGCAGTGAGGAGTGGAAAACTGAAGCTTTCTTT.

The chain links TRBV4-2 to TRBJ1-1; D is possibly TRBD1 (6 bases). This CDR3 spans 16 amino acids. Trimming cost V 0 bases and J 0 bases, with 11 bases left between them. Germline V CDR1 and CDR2: LGHNA, YNFKEQ. CDR3 sequence (DNA): TGTGCCAGCAGCCAAGATTGGACAGATATGAACACTGAAGCTTTCTTT. This translates into CASSQDWTDMNTEAFF.

The chain uses TRBV10-1 and TRBJ2-1, with D maybe TRBD2 (6 bases). In germline, CDR1 is WNHNN, CDR2 SYGVQD (reference sequence). The CDR3 loop spans 15 amino acids. Trimming left V 0 bases short and J 7 bases short, with 13 bases between. CDR3 nucleotide sequence: TGCGCCAGCAGTGAGTCTGCTAGCGACTTGAATGAGCAGTTCTTC. Encoded protein: CASSESASDLNEQFF.

This clonotype was seen only a few times. V and J are TRBV20-1 and TRBJ1-5, with D tentatively TRBD1 (6 bases). V lost 5 bases and J lost 4, with 18 bases in between. The CDR3 extends over 15 amino acids. The germline V gene has CDR1 DFQATT and CDR2 SNEGSKA (reference sequence). CDR3 coding DNA: TGCAGTGCTGGGGGCACAGGGAGAGGTAATCAGCCCCAGCATTTT. Amino acid sequence: CSAGGTGRGNQPQHF.

This clonotype was seen many times. The chain couples TRBV7-3 to TRBJ2-3; 10 bases agree with TRBD2. Germline CDR1 reads SGHTA; CDR2 reads FQGTGA. V lost 4 bases and J lost 5; bases outside the gene matches: 6. This CDR3 has 15 residues. The CDR3, as DNA: TGTGCCAGCAGCTACGGTAGCGGGGGGTTAGATACGCAGTATTTT. Translation: CASSYGSGGLDTQYF.

This clonotype was seen ten or more times. V and J are TRBV20-1 and TRBJ2-1; D is unresolved. V lost 5 bases to trimming and J lost 6 bases, with 5 bases between them. Germline V lookup: CDR1 DFQATT, CDR2 SNEGSKA (reference sequence). The CDR3 loop spans 10 amino acids. The CDR3 coding sequence is TGCAGTGCTGGTCGCAATGAGCAGTTCTTC. This codes for CSAGRNEQFF.

The genes are TRBV14 and TRBJ1-4; 8 nucleotides line up with TRBD1. The CDR3 covers 15 residues. After removal of 2 bases from V and 3 bases from J, the junction contained 2 bases not matched to a gene. CDR1 SGHDN and CDR2 FVKESK come from the germline V gene. The CDR3 reads CASSQWTGSNEKLFF. The CDR3 region has the DNA TGTGCCAGCAGCCAATGGACAGGGTCTAATGAAAAACTGTTTTTT.

This clonotype was found many times. The chain carries TRBV6-1 and TRBJ2-5; the D gene is possibly TRBD2 (6 bases). Trimming took off 6 bases at V and 4 bases at J, with 15 bases between the two ends. The CDR3 totals 14 residues. Germline assignment: CDR1 MNHNS and CDR2 SASEGT. The CDR3 protein is CASSPRLGGETQYF. The CDR3 DNA sequence: TGTGCCAGCAGCCCCCGACTGGGAGGAGAGACCCAGTACTTC.

This clonotype was counted ten times or more. A much larger clone differs by one base, so this may be a read error. The chain couples TRBV11-2 to TRBJ2-7; D is unclear. Germline lookup yields CDR1 SGHAT and CDR2 FQNNGV. The ends were cut back, 4 bases at V and 5 bases at J, with 6 bases in the middle. The CDR3 has 11 residues. For the CDR3, the DNA is TGTGCCAGCAGCTCAGCCCACGAGCAGTACTTC. It yields the protein CASSSAHEQYF. Full variable domain (remainder filled in from reference TRBV11-2 and TRBJ2-7): EAGVAQSPRYKIIEKRQSVAFWCNPISGHATLYWYQQILGQGPKLLIQFQNNGVVDDSQLPKDRFSAERLKGVDSTLKIQPAKLEDSAVYLCASSSAHEQYFGPGTRLTVT.

In this sample, this clonotype turned up many times. The chain has TRBV27 and TRBJ1-5, with D unclear. The CDR3 is made up of 14 amino acids. Germline CDR1 is MNHEY and CDR2 is SMNVEV (reference sequence). V lost 6 bases and J 3 bases, leaving 12 bases between the germline ends. The CDR3 loop reads CASSLAPYNQPQHF. DNA for the CDR3: TGTGCCAGCAGCCTCGCCCCCTACAATCAGCCCCAGCATTTT.